This entry concerns a single T cell receptor (beta chain). Its antigen is currently unknown. The entry originates in a study of early stage breast cancer tumors. The data were produced by immunoSEQ multiplex PCR, yet TCRdb's version contains in-frame clones alone and is incomplete. Of about 28,000 clones detected, 75% to 85% appear once; the ten largest clones hold approximately 11%. General study findings and limits: Compared with adjacent normal breast tissue, tumors showed around 2.7-fold greater T cell density and higher clonality.

Germline CDR1 and CDR2: MDHEN and SYDVKM. V trimming: 6 bases; J trimming: 6 bases; junction bases outside the gene matches: 8. The CDR3 has 14 amino acids. The receptor was derived from a person aged 60 to 70 with breast cancer. The gene calls are TRBV28 and TRBJ2-7; TRBD1 matches 10 bases. Material for sequencing was blood. CDR3 amino acids: CASRPGTGALEQYF. The CDR3 coding sequence is TGTGCCAGCAGACCCGGGACAGGGGCCCTCGAGCAGTACTTC.